The rows below give T cell receptor beta chains drawn from one sample of a study of early T cells in non-severe SARS-CoV-2 infection. TCRdb recomputed calls from the 5' RACE reads with MiXCR, one row per CDR3 protein. Altogether over 30,000 distinct CDR3 sequences are present, under 6% being singletons, with the ten largest covering 20% to 25%. The specimen sequenced was whole blood. These receptors all come from an adult who was a healthcare worker with PCR-confirmed SARS-CoV-2 infection or an uninfected control (not recorded which). The CDR3 runs from the conserved cysteine through the conserved F or W. A D gene is named only where the DNA matches it firmly. Rows may omit the clone size; those that give it use once, few, many or a size class.

V gene	J gene	clone size	D gene	CDR3 DNA	CDR3 protein
TRBV6-2/TRBV6-3	TRBJ2-4	many	.	TGTGCCAGCACCCTGGACACTGCCAAAAACATTCAGTACTTC	CASTLDTAKNIQYF
TRBV6-1	TRBJ1-2	many	.	TGTGCCAGCAGTGAAGGGGTCCAGATCTATGGCTACACCTTC	CASSEGVQIYGYTF
TRBV25-1	TRBJ1-1	few	.	TGTGCCAGCAGTGAGGTTGGGAATTCAGTAGCTTTCTTT	CASSEVGNSVAFF
TRBV7-2	TRBJ2-7	many	.	TGTGCCAGCAGCGACCGCTACGAGCAGTACTTC	CASSDRYEQYF
TRBV20-1	TRBJ2-3	many	TRBD1	TGCAGTGCTCCTGGACAGGGGCGAGATACGCAGTATTTT	CSAPGQGRDTQYF
TRBV5-5	TRBJ2-7	many	TRBD2	TGTGCCAGCAGCTTGGCCTACGTCTCTAGCGGATCCTCCCGCGAGCAGTACTTC	CASSLAYVSSGSSREQYF
TRBV12-3/TRBV12-4	TRBJ2-7	.	TRBD1	TGTGCCAGCAGTTCCATTTATCGCTGCACAGGGGTTAAGTACTTC	CASSSIYRCTGVKYF
TRBV20-1	TRBJ1-1	many	.	TGCAGTGCTAAGACGCAGAACACTGAAGCTTTCTTT	CSAKTQNTEAFF
TRBV7-3	TRBJ2-2	many	TRBD2	TGTGCCAGCAGCGAACCGGGACTAGCCACCGGGGAGCTGTTTTTT	CASSEPGLATGELFF
TRBV20-1	TRBJ2-3	few	.	TGCAGTGCTAGAGATAAAACGGCGGGACACTCAGATACGCAGTATTTT	CSARDKTAGHSDTQYF
TRBV30	TRBJ1-2	few	TRBD1	TGTGCCTGGAGTAACCGGGACAGGGTCCTATCCTATGGCTACACCTTC	CAWSNRDRVLSYGYTF
TRBV6-5	TRBJ2-7	many	TRBD1	TGTGCCAGCAGTTCCCAACAGGGGGGAGAGCAGTACTTC	CASSSQQGGEQYF
TRBV25-1	TRBJ2-1	many	TRBD2	TGTGCCAGCAGTAGGACTAGCGGGAGGTTAAATGAGCAGTTCTTC	CASSRTSGRLNEQFF
TRBV7-9	TRBJ2-2	.	.	TGTGCCAGCAGCCCTCGCCTGGGGGGTCAGGAAGCGAACACCGGGGAGCTGTTTTTT	CASSPRLGGQEANTGELFF
TRBV18	TRBJ1-1	once	TRBD1	TGTGCCAGCTCACCCGCTCAGGGGGTCACTGAAGCTTTCTTT	CASSPAQGVTEAFF
TRBV6-6	TRBJ2-7	many	.	TGTGCCAGCTCTCTAGGGGGGACGGGACCCACCGAGCAGTACTTC	CASSLGGTGPTEQYF
TRBV20-1	TRBJ2-3	many	.	TGCAGTGGGGGGACAGATACGCAGTATTTT	CSGGTDTQYF
TRBV7-2	TRBJ2-3	many	.	TGTGCCAGCAGCCTAACCCGAGATACGCAGTATTTT	CASSLTRDTQYF
TRBV7-2	TRBJ1-2	many	.	TGTGCCAGCCACGAACACCAGGGTTCAGTCTATGGCTACACCTTC	CASHEHQGSVYGYTF
TRBV7-9	TRBJ2-6	few	TRBD1	TGTGCCAGCACTGACAGGGTTGTGGCTGGGGCCAACGTCCTGACTTTC	CASTDRVVAGANVLTF
TRBV4-1	TRBJ2-1	few	.	TGCGCCAGCAGCCAGGGTGTCTCCATCTTCAATGAGCAGTTCTTC	CASSQGVSIFNEQFF
TRBV7-6	TRBJ2-2	.	TRBD1	TGTGCCAGCAGCCCACAGGGGACCGGGGAGCTGTTTTTT	CASSPQGTGELFF
TRBV4-3	TRBJ2-1	many	TRBD2	TGCGCCAGCAGCCAGCAACTAGCGGGGGTTTACAATGAGCAGTTCTTC	CASSQQLAGVYNEQFF
TRBV11-2	TRBJ1-6	many	.	TGTGCCAGCAGCTTAGTGGGTAGGGGTAATTCACCCCTCCACTTT	CASSLVGRGNSPLHF
TRBV6-5	TRBJ2-7	medium-sized	.	TGTGCCAGCAGTTCCCTGGCTTTATACGAGCAGTACTTC	CASSSLALYEQYF
TRBV3-1	TRBJ2-1	many	.	TGTGCCAGCAGCCATCAACTAGGCGAGGGCTCCTACAATGAGCAGTTCTTC	CASSHQLGEGSYNEQFF